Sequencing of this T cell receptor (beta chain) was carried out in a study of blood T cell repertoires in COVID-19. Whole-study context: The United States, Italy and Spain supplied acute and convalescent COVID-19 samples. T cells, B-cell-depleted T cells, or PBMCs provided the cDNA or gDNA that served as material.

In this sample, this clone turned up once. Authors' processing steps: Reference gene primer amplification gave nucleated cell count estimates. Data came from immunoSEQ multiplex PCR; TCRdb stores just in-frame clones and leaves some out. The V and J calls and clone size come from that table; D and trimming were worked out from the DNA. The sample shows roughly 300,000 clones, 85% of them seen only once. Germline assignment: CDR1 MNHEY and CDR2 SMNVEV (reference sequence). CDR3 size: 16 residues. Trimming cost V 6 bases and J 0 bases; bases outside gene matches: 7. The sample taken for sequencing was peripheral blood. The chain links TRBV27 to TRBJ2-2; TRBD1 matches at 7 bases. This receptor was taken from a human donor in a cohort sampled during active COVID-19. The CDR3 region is CASRRTGVTNTGELFF. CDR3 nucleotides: TGTGCCAGCAGGAGAACAGGGGTTACGAACACCGGGGAGCTGTTTTTT.